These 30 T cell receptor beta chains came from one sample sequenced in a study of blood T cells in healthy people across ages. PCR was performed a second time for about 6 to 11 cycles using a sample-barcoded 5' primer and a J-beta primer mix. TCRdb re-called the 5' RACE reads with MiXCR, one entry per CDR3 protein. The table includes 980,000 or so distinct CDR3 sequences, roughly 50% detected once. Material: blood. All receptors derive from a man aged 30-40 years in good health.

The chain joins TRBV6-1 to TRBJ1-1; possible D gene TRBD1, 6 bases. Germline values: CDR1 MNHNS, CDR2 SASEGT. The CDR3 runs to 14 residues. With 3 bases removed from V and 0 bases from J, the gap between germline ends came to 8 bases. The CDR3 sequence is CASSDRDMNTEAFF. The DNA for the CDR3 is TGTGCCAGCAGTGATCGGGACATGAACACTGAAGCTTTCTTT.

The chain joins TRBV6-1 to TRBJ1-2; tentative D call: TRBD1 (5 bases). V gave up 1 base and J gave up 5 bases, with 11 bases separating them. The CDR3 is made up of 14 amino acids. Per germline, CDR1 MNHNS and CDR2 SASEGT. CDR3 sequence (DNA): TGTGCCAGCAGTGAAGAAGCAGGGTGGTATGGCTACACCTTC. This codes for CASSEEAGWYGYTF.

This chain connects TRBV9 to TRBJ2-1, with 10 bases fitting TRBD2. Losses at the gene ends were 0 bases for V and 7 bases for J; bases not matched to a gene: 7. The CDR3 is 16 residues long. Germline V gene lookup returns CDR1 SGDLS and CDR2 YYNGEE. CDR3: CASSVAAGLASNEQFF. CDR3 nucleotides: TGTGCCAGCAGCGTAGCTGCGGGACTAGCGAGTAATGAGCAGTTCTTC. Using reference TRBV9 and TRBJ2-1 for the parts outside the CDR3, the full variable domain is DSGVTQTPKHLITATGQRVTLRCSPRSGDLSVYWYQQSLDQGLQFLIQYYNGEERAKGNILERFSAQQFPDLHSELNLSSLELGDSALYFCASSVAAGLASNEQFFGPGTRLTVL.

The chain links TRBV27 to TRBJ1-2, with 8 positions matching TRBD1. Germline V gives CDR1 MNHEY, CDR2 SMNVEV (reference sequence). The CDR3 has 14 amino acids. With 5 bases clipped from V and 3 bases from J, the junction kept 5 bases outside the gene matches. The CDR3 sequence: CASSLWTGHYGYTF. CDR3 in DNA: TGTGCCAGCAGTCTCTGGACAGGGCACTATGGCTACACCTTC.

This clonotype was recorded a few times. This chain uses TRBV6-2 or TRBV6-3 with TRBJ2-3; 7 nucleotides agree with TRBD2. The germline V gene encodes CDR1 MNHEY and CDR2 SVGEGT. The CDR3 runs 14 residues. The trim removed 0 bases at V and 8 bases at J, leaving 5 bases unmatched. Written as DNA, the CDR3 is TGTGCCAGCAGTTACTCTAGCGGGTCTTCTACGCAGTATTTT. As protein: CASSYSSGSSTQYF.

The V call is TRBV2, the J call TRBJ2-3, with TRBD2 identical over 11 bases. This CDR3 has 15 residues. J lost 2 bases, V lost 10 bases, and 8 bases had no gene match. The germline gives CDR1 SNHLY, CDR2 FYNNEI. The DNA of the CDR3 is TGTGCCACCGAGGGACTAGCGGCCGACACAGATACGCAGTATTTT. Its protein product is CATEGLAADTDTQYF.

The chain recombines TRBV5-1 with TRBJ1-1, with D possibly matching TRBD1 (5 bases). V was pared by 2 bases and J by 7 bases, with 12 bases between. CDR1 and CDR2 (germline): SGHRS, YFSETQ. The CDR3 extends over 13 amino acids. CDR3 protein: CASSLGGANEAFF. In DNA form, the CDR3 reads TGCGCCAGCAGCTTAGGAGGGGCCAATGAAGCTTTCTTT.

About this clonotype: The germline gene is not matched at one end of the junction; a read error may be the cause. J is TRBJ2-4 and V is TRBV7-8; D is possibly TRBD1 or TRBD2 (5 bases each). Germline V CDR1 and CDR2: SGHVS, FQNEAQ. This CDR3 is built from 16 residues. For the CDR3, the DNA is TGTGCCAGCAGCTTTGGGACGCAGGTAGCCAAAAACACTCAGTACTTC. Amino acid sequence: CASSFGTQVAKNTQYF.

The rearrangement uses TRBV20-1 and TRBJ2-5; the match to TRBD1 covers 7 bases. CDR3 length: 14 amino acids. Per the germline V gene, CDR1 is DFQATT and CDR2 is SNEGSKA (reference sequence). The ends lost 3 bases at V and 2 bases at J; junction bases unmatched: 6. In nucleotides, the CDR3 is TGCAGTGCTAGCCTCAGGGGGTATCAAGAGACCCAGTACTTC. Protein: CSASLRGYQETQYF.

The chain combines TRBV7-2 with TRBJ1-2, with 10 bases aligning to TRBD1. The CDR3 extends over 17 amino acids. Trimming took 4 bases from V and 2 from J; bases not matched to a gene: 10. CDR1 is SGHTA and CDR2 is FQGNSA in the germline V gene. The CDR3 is CASSSRQGARRNYGYTF. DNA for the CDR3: TGTGCCAGCAGCTCAAGACAGGGGGCGCGTAGAAACTATGGCTACACCTTC.

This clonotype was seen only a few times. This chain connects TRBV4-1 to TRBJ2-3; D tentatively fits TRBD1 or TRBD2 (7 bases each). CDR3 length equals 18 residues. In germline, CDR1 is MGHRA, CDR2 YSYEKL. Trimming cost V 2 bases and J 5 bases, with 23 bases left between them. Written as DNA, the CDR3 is TGCGCCAGCAGCCAACAAAAGGATTCGGCAGGGGGGGGAGATACGCAGTATTTT. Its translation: CASSQQKDSAGGGDTQYF.

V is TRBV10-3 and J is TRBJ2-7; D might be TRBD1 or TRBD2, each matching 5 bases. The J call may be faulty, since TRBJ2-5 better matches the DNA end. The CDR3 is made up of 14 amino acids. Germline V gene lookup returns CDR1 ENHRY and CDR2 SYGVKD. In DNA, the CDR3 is TGTGCCACCCAGCAACGGGGCACAGAAGGGACCCAGTACTTC. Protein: CATQQRGTEGTQYF.

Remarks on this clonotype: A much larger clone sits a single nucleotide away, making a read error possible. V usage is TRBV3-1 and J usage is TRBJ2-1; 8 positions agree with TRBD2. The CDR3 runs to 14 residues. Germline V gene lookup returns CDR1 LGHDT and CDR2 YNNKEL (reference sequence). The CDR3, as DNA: TGTGCCAGCAGCCTAATAGCGGGGTACAATGAGCGGTTCTTC. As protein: CASSLIAGYNERFF.

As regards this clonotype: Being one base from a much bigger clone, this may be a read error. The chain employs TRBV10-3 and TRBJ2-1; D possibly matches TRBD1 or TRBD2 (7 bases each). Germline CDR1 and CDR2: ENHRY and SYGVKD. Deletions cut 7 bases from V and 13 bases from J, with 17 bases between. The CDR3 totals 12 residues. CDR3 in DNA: TGTGCCATCACCCCAGGGGGGGCATATCAGTTCTTC. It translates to CAITPGGAYQFF.

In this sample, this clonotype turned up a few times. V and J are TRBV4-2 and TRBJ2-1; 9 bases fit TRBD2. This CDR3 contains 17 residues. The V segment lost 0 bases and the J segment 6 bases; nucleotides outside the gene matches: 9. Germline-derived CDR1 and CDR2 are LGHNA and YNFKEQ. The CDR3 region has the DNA TGTGCCAGCAGCCAAGAGTATGGCGGGGGGGCCGGCAATGAGCAGTTCTTC. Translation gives CASSQEYGGGAGNEQFF.

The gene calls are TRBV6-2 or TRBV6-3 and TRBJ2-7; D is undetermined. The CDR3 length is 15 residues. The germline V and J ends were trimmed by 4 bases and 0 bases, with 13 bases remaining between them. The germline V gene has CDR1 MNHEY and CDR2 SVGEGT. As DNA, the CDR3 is TGTGCCAGCAGTTTGGGGAACGCGTTCTCCTACGAGCAGTACTTC. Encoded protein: CASSLGNAFSYEQYF.

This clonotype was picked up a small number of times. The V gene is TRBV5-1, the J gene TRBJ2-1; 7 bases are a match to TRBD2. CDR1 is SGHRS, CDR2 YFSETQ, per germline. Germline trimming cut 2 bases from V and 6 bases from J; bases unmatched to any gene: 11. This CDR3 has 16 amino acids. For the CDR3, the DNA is TGCGCCAGCAGCTTCCTCCCAGCGGGGACCATCAATGAGCAGTTCTTC. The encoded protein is CASSFLPAGTINEQFF.

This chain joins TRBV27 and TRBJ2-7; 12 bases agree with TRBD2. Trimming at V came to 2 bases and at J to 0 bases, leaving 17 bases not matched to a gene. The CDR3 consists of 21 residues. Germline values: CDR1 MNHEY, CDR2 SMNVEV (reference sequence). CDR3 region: CASSLTGETSGGPSSSYEQYF. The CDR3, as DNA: TGTGCCAGCAGTTTAACGGGGGAGACTAGCGGGGGCCCAAGTAGCTCCTACGAGCAGTACTTC.

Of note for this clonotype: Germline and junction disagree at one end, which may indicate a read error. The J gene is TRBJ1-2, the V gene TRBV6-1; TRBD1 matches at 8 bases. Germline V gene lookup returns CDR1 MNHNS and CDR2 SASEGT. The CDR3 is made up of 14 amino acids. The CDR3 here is CASSEGTGIYGYTF. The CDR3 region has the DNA TGTGCCAGCAGCGAAGGGACAGGCATCTATGGCTACACCTTC.

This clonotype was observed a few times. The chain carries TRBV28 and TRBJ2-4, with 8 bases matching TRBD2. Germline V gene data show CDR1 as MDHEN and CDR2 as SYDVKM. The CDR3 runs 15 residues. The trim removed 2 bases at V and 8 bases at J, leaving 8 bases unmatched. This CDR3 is CASSLVGGATDIQYF. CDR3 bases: TGTGCCAGCAGTTTAGTCGGGGGGGCGACGGACATTCAGTACTTC.

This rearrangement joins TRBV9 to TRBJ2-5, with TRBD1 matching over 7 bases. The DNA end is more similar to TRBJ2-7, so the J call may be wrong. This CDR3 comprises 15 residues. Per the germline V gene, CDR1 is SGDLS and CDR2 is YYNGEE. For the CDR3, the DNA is TGTGCCAGCAGCGTAGGAAGGCAGGGGGTCGACGAGCAGTACTTC. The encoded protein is CASSVGRQGVDEQYF.

The CDR3 is CASSSGQGADYGYTF. The CDR3 DNA is TGTGCCAGCAGCTCCGGACAGGGGGCGGACTATGGCTACACCTTC. This sequence joins TRBV7-9 and TRBJ1-2; TRBD1 aligns across 11 bases. J was trimmed by 3 bases and V by 4 bases; bases with no gene match: 4. Germline CDR1 and CDR2: SEHNR and FQNEAQ (reference sequence). This CDR3 is built from 15 residues.

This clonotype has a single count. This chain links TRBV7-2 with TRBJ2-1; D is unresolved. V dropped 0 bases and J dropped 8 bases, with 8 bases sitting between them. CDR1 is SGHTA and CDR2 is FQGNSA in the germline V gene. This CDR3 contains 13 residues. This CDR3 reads CASSLATRDEQFF. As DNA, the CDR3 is TGTGCCAGCAGCTTAGCCACCCGGGATGAGCAGTTCTTC.

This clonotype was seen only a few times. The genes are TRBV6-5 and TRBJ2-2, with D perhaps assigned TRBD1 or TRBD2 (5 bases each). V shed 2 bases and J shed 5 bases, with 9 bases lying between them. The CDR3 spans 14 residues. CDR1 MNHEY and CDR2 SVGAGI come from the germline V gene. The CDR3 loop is CASSYDWGTGELFF. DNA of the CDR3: TGTGCCAGCAGTTACGATTGGGGGACCGGGGAGCTGTTTTTT.

CDR3 region: CASSQERQGARIYGYTF. CDR3 bases: TGTGCCAGCAGTCAAGAGAGACAGGGGGCCCGAATCTATGGCTACACCTTC. The rearrangement links TRBV6-1 to TRBJ1-2; TRBD1 agrees at 10 bases. CDR3 length: 17 residues. CDR1 is MNHNS and CDR2 is SASEGT in the germline V gene. Trimming took 5 bases from V and 4 from J; bases not matched to a gene: 13.

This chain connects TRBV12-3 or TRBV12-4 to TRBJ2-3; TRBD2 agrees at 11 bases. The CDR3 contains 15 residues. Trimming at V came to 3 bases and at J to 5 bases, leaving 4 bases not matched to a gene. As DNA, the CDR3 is TGTGCCAGCAGTTTTTTTAGCGGGAGGGTAGATACGCAGTATTTT. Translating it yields CASSFFSGRVDTQYF.

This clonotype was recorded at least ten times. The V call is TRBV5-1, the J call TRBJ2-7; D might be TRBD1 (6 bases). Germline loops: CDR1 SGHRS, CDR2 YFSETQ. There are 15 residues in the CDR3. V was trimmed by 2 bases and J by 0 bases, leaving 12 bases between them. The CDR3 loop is CASSFGDKSSYEQYF. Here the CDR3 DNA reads TGCGCCAGCAGCTTCGGGGACAAGAGCTCCTACGAGCAGTACTTC.

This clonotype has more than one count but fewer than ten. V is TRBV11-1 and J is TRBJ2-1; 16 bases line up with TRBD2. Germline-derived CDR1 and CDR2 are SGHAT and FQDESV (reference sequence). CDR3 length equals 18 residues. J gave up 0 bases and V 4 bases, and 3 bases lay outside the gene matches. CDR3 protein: CASSSGLAGGSSYNEQFF. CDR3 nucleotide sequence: TGTGCCAGCAGCTCGGGACTAGCGGGGGGGAGCTCCTACAATGAGCAGTTCTTC.

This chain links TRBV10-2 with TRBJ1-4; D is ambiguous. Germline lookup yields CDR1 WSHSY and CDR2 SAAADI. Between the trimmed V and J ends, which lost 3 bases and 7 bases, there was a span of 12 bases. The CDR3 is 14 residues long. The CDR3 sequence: CASSDGVLGEKLFF. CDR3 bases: TGCGCCAGCAGTGACGGGGTACTCGGTGAAAAACTGTTTTTT.

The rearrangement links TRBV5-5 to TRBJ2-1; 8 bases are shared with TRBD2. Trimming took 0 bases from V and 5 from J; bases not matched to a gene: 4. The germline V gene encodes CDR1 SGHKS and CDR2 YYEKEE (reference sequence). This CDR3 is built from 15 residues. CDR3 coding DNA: TGTGCCAGCAGCTTGGTGGGACTAGTGAACAATGAGCAGTTCTTC. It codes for CASSLVGLVNNEQFF. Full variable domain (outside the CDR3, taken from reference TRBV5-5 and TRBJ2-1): DAGVTQSPTHLIKTRGQQVTLRCSPISGHKSVSWYQQVLGQGPQFIFQYYEKEERGRGNFPDRFSARQFPNYSSELNVNALLLGDSALYLCASSLVGLVNNEQFFGPGTRLTVL.